The clone carrying this T cell receptor (beta chain) was found many times. The target antigen is unknown. This CDR3 is 15 amino acids long. Trimming removed 5 bases from V and 3 bases from J, with 17 bases in between. Germline CDR1 and CDR2: MDHEN and SYDVKM. Arm-PCR of CDR3 regions with iRepertoire HTBI primers generated TCR beta libraries. Original processing methods: Gene usage covered approximately 60 TRBV and some 13 TRBJ segments. TCRdb fed the multiplex PCR reads into MiXCR, producing one record per CDR3 protein. The V and J calls follow TCRdb's processing rather than the paper's. Of roughly 350,000 distinct CDR3 sequences listed, around 15% are singletons. The time point here: newly diagnosed GD, antithyroid drugs for less than 3 months. The TCR library was prepared using RNA isolated from PBMCs. The data were taken from a study of regulatory T cells in long-lasting Graves disease. Overall study findings and caveats: Among the persistent patients, 2,741 public clonotypes were shared, more than the approximately 1,000 shared among new patients. The study found TRBV28, TRBJ1-2 and TRBJ2-5 favored in persistent disease.

These same data were also listed under a study on T cells in Graves' hyperthyroidism and ophthalmopathy.

Source: peripheral blood mononuclear cells (PBMCs), taken at new diagnosis, from a patient treated with antithyroid drugs. V is TRBV28 and J is TRBJ2-7; possible D gene TRBD2, 6 bases. The receptor comes from a man in his forties or fifties with Graves disease. The CDR3 loop reads CASSPTRSRDYEQYF. The DNA of the CDR3 is TGTGCCAGCAGTCCGACCCGTTCGCGGGACTACGAGCAGTACTTC. The full variable domain, its missing parts supplied by reference TRBV28 and TRBJ2-7, is DVKVTQSSRYLVKRTGEKVFLECVQDMDHENMFWYRQDPGLGLRLIYFSYDVKMKEKGDIPEGYSVSREKKERFSLILESASTNQTSMYLCASSPTRSRDYEQYFGPGTRLTVT.